Described below is a single TCR beta chain sequence and its context. As yet, its antigen is unknown. For the second PCR, which ran for about 7 to 11 cycles, a sample-barcoded 5' primer and a J-beta primer mix were used. Each CDR3 protein gets one entry after TCRdb re-called the 5' RACE reads with MiXCR. The sample carries some 690,000 distinct CDR3 sequences, about 24% recorded once. Isolating PBMCs gave at least 6.5 million of these cells per sample. Extractions gave at least 5 micrograms of total RNA per sample. The ends lost 3 bases at V and 5 bases at J; junction bases unmatched: 6. This CDR3 has 16 residues. The data were taken from a study of blood T cells in healthy people across ages. Study conclusions and caveats: Estimated diversity across one million T cells was deemed an underestimate. Higher diversity, along with more naive CD4+ cells, distinguished long-lived donors from aged donors.

This receptor was identified in a man aged 70-80 years in good health. Sample: blood. The genes are TRBV12-3 or TRBV12-4 and TRBJ2-2; 10 nucleotides align to TRBD2. CDR3 nucleotide sequence: TGTGCCAGCAGTTTCAGTCTAGCGGGAGAAACCGGGGAGCTGTTTTTT. Its protein is CASSFSLAGETGELFF.